This is a list of T cell receptor beta chains from one sample in a study of low-dose radiotherapy and immunotherapy resistance in tumors. TCRdb called the reads again in MiXCR, with one record for every CDR3 protein. In the table there are more than 30,000 distinct CDR3 sequences, 45% to 50% of which are singletons. This sample comprised PBMCs, obtained after low-dose radiotherapy plus immunotherapy. These receptors were collected from a male donor with gallbladder cancer. The CDR3 runs from the conserved cysteine through the conserved F or W. D genes are given only for firm matches. Some rows mark clone size as missing; the rest say once, few, many or name a class of expanded clone.

d_call,v_call,j_call,clone_size,cdr3_aa,cdr3_nt
TRBD2,TRBV5-1,TRBJ2-3,medium-sized,CASCDGGGTDTQYF,TGCGCCAGCTGTGACGGGGGAGGGACAGATACGCAGTATTTT
NA,TRBV6-1,TRBJ2-7,NA,CASKFATPGAYEQYF,TGTGCCAGCAAGTTTGCGACGCCGGGTGCCTACGAGCAGTACTTC
TRBD1,TRBV18,TRBJ1-2,NA,CASSPTGESGYTF,TGTGCCAGCTCACCGACAGGGGAGAGCGGCTACACCTTC
TRBD2,TRBV5-4,TRBJ2-3,few,CASSLRTSGSGSTDTQYF,TGTGCCAGCAGCCTACGGACTAGCGGGAGTGGAAGCACAGATACGCAGTATTTT
TRBD1,TRBV7-9,TRBJ2-7,many,CASSETGVEQYF,TGTGCCAGCAGCGAGACAGGGGTCGAGCAGTACTTC
TRBD2,TRBV5-6,TRBJ2-3,medium-sized,CASSWNERGATATQYF,TGTGCCAGCAGCTGGAATGAGCGGGGCGCTACCGCTACGCAGTATTTT
TRBD2,TRBV4-3,TRBJ2-5,many,CASSDGSAGGRLETQYF,TGCGCCAGCAGCGACGGGTCTGCGGGGGGGCGGCTAGAGACCCAGTACTTC
TRBD2,TRBV10-3,TRBJ2-3,many,CAISDPSSGGVTDTQYF,TGTGCCATCAGTGACCCATCTAGCGGGGGGGTCACAGATACGCAGTATTTT
TRBD2,TRBV5-1,TRBJ2-1,NA,CASSFPGQGKGTSGRYNEQFF,TGCGCCAGCAGCTTTCCCGGACAGGGGAAAGGGACTAGCGGGAGGTACAATGAGCAGTTCTTC
NA,TRBV9,TRBJ2-5,NA,CASSPQAGIQETQYF,TGTGCCAGCAGCCCACAGGCGGGGATCCAAGAGACCCAGTACTTC
TRBD1,TRBV2,TRBJ1-1,once,CASRFWDSFNTEAFF,TGTGCCAGCAGGTTTTGGGACAGCTTTAACACTGAAGCTTTCTTT
NA,TRBV29-1,TRBJ2-3,NA,CSTDTQYF,TGCAGCACAGATACGCAGTATTTT
TRBD2,TRBV7-9,TRBJ2-2,many,CASSSPSGNTGELFF,TGTGCCAGCAGCTCCCCTAGCGGAAACACCGGGGAGCTGTTTTTT
TRBD2,TRBV7-6,TRBJ2-1,NA,CASSFSGRADEQFF,TGTGCCAGCAGCTTTAGCGGGAGGGCCGATGAGCAGTTCTTC
TRBD2,TRBV12-3/TRBV12-4,TRBJ2-1,medium-sized,CASGVRALLAGAPLNEQFF,TGTGCCAGCGGCGTGAGGGCATTACTAGCGGGAGCGCCTCTTAATGAGCAGTTCTTC
TRBD1,TRBV5-6,TRBJ2-1,NA,CASSLRTGFSYNEQFF,TGTGCCAGCAGCCTACGGACAGGCTTCTCCTACAATGAGCAGTTCTTC
TRBD1,TRBV7-9,TRBJ2-7,NA,CASSRTQTGRNYEQYF,TGTGCCAGCAGCCGTACTCAGACAGGGAGAAACTACGAGCAGTACTTC
NA,TRBV7-6,TRBJ2-5,many,CASSLAFRETQYF,TGTGCCAGCAGCTTAGCATTTAGGGAGACCCAGTACTTC